Reported below is one T cell receptor (beta chain). The record originates from a study of blood T cell repertoires in COVID-19. Produced via immunoSEQ multiplex PCR; TCRdb's table is partial and in-frame only. The table records around 50,000 clones, around four fifths of them present only once. The source is a man between 65 and 85 years old with acute or convalescent COVID-19. What was sequenced was peripheral blood.

The CDR3 DNA reads TGTGCCAGCAGCTTGGGGGACAGGGACGAAAAACTGTTTTTT. Translated, it gives CASSLGDRDEKLFF. The chain couples TRBV5-6 to TRBJ1-4; the match to TRBD1 covers 9 bases. This CDR3 contains 14 residues. Trimming took 0 bases from V and 8 from J; bases not matched to a gene: 2. The germline V gene has CDR1 SGHDT and CDR2 YYEEEE.